This T cell receptor (beta chain) is drawn from a study of blood T cells in healthy people across ages. Donors ranged from roughly 6 to 90 years old and were healthy Caucasians in Russia. Peripheral blood from each donor was collected in a volume of approximately 10 milliliters. Primed by a sample-barcoded 5' primer and a J-beta primer mix, a second PCR proceeded for about 6 to 12 cycles. Every sample returned 2.5 million or more CDR3-containing paired-end reads. In TCRdb, the 5' RACE reads were re-called with MiXCR into one record per CDR3 protein. The sample carries 660,000 or so distinct CDR3 sequences, roughly 50% recorded once. CDR1 is SGHRS and CDR2 is YFSETQ in the germline V gene. This CDR3 comprises 16 residues. V lost 1 base, J lost 4 bases, and 6 bases stayed unmatched.

Sequenced sample: blood. The receptor was isolated from a man in his sixties in good health. The chain employs TRBV5-1 and TRBJ2-5; 11 nucleotides agree with TRBD2. CDR3 sequence reads: CASSLTSGGNGETQYF. The CDR3 bases are TGCGCCAGCAGCTTGACTAGCGGGGGAAATGGAGAGACCCAGTACTTC. Full variable domain (rest looked up from reference TRBV5-1 and TRBJ2-5): KAGVTQTPRYLIKTRGQQVTLSCSPISGHRSVSWYQQTPGQGLQFLFEYFSETQRNKGNFPGRFSGRQFSNSRSEMNVSTLELGDSALYLCASSLTSGGNGETQYFGPGTRLLVL.